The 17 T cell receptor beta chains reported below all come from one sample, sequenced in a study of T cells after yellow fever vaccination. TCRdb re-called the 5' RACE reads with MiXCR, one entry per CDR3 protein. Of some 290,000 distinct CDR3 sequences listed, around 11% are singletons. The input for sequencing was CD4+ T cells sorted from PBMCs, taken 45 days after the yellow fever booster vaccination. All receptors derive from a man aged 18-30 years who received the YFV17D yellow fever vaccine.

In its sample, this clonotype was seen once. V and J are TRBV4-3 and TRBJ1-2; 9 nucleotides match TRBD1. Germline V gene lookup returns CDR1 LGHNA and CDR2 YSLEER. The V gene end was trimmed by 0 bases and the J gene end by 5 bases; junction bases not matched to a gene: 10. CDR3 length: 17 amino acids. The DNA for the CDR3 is TGCGCCAGCAGCCAAGATCTCCCCCGGGGACAGGGATATGGCTACACCTTC. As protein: CASSQDLPRGQGYGYTF.

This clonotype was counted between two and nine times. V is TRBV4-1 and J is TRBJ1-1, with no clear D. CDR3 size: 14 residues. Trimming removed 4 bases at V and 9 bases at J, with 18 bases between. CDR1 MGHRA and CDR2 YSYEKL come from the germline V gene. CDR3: CASSRNGFAMQAFF. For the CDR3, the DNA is TGCGCCAGCAGCCGCAACGGTTTCGCTATGCAAGCTTTCTTT.

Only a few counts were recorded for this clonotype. CDR3 nucleotides: TGTGCCAGCAGTCGCCCTACAGGGACCGGGCAAAAACTGTTTTTT. It is translated as CASSRPTGTGQKLFF. V usage is TRBV4-2 and J usage is TRBJ1-4, with a tentative D call TRBD1 (6 bases). With 6 bases removed from V and 9 bases from J, the gap between germline ends came to 20 bases. This CDR3 comprises 15 residues. Germline lookup yields CDR1 LGHNA and CDR2 YNFKEQ.

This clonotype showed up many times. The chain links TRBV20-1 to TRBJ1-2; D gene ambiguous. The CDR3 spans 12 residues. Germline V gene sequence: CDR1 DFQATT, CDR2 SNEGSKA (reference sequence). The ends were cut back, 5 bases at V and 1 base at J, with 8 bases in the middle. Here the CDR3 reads CSAYDGNYGYTF. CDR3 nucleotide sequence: TGCAGTGCTTATGACGGTAACTATGGCTACACCTTC.

The CDR3 nucleotides are TGTGCCAGCAGCTTAGCGGGGGAGTATGGCTACACCTTC. Translation gives CASSLAGEYGYTF. V is TRBV11-2 and J is TRBJ1-2; D possibly corresponds to TRBD1 (5 bases). The CDR3 totals 13 residues. Germline V gives CDR1 SGHAT, CDR2 FQNNGV. V was clipped by 1 base and J by 5 bases, with 8 bases between them.

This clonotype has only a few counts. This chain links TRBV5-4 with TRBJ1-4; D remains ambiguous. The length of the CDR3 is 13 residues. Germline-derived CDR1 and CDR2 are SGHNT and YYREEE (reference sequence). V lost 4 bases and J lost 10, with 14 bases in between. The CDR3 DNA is TGTGCCAGCAGCACGGGCCTGCCGGGAAAACTGTTTTTT. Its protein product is CASSTGLPGKLFF.

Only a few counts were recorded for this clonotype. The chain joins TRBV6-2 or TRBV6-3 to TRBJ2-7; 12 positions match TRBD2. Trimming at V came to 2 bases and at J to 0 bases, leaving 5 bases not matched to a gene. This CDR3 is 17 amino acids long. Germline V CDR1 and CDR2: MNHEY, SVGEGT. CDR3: CASSYGGTSGSSYEQYV. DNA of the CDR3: TGTGCCAGCAGTTACGGTGGGACTAGCGGGTCCTCCTACGAGCAGTACGTC.

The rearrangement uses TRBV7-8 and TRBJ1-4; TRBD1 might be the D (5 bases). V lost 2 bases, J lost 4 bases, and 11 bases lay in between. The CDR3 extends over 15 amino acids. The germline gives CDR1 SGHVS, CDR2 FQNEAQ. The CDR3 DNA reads TGTGCCAGCAGCTTATTAGGGACCTATAATGAAAAACTGTTTTTT. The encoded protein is CASSLLGTYNEKLFF.

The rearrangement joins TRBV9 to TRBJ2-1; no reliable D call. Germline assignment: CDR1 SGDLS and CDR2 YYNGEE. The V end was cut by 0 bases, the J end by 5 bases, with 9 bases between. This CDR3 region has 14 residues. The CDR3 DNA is TGTGCCAGCAGCGTAGGCTGGCCAAACAATGAGCAGTTCTTC. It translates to CASSVGWPNNEQFF.

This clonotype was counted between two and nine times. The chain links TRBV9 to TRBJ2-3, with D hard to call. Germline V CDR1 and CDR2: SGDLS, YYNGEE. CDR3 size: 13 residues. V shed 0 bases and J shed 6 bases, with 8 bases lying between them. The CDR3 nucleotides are TGTGCCAGCAGCGTAGGACCCTACGATACGCAGTATTTT. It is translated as CASSVGPYDTQYF.

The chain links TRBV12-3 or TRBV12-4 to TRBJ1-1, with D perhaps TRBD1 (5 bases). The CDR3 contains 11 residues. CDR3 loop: CATRGITEAFF. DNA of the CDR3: TGTGCGACGCGGGGGATCACTGAAGCTTTCTTT.

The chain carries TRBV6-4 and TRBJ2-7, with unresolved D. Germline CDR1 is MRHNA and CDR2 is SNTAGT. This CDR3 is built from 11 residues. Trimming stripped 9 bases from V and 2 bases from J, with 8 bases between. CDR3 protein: CARTQAYEQYF. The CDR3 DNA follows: TGTGCCAGGACGCAAGCCTACGAGCAGTACTTC.

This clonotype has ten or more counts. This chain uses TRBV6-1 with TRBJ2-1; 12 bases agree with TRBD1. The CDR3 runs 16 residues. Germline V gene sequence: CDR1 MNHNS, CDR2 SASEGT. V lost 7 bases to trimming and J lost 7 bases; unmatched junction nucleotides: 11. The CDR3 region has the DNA TGTGCCAGCACCGATTCCGGGACAGGGGGCTGGAATGAGCAGTTCTTC. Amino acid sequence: CASTDSGTGGWNEQFF.

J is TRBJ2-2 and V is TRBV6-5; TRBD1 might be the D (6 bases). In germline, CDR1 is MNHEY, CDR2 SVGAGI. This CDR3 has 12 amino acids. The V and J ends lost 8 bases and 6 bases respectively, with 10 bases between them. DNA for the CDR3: TGTGCCAGCGGTACAGGGTCCGGGGAGCTGTTTTTT. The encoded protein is CASGTGSGELFF.

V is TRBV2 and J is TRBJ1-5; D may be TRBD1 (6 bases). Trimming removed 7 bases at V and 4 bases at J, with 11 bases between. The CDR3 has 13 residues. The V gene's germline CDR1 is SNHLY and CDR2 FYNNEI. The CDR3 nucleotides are TGTGCCAGCACAGGGGCAGGGAATCAGCCCCAGCATTTT. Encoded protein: CASTGAGNQPQHF.

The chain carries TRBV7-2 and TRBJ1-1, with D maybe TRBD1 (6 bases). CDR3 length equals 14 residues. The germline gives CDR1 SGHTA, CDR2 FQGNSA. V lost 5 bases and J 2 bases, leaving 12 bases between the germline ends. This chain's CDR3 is CASSGKGGNTEAFF. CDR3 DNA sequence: TGTGCCAGCAGCGGAAAGGGGGGTAACACTGAAGCTTTCTTT.

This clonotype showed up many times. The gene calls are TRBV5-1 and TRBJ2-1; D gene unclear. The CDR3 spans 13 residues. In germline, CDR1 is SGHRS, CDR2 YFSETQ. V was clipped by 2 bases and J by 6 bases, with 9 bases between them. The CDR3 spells CASSFGQLNEQFF. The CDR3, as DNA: TGCGCCAGCAGCTTCGGGCAGCTCAATGAGCAGTTCTTC.